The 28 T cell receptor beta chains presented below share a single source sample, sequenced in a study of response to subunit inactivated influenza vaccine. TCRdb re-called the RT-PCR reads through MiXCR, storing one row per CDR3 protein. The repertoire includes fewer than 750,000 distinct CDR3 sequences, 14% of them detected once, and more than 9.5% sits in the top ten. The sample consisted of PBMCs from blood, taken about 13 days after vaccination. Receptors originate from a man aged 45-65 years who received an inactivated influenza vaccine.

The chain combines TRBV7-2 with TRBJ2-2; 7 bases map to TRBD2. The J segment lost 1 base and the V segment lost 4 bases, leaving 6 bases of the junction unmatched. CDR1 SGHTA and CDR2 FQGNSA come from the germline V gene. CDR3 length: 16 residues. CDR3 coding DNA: TGTGCCAGCAGCTACTCTAGCGGACTGAACACCGGGGAGCTGTTTTTT. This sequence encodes CASSYSSGLNTGELFF.

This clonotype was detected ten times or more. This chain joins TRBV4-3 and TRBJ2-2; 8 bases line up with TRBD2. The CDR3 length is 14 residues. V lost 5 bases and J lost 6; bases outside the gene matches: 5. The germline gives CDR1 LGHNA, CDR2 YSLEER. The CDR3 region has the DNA TGCGCCAGCAGCAACGGGGGGGCCGCCGGGGAGCTGTTTTTT. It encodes CASSNGGAAGELFF.

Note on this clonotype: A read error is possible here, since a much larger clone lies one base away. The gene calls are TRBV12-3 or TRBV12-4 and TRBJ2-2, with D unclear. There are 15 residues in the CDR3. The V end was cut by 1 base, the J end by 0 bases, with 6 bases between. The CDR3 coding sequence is TGTGCCAGCAGTTTAGGGGCCCCGAACACCGGGGAGCTGTTTTTT. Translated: CASSLGAPNTGELFF.

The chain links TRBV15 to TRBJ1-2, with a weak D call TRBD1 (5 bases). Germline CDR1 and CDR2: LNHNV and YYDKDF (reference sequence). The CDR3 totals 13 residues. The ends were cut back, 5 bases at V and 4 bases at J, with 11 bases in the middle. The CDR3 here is CATSSVGGYGYTF. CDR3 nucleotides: TGTGCCACCAGCTCAGTGGGGGGCTATGGCTACACCTTC.

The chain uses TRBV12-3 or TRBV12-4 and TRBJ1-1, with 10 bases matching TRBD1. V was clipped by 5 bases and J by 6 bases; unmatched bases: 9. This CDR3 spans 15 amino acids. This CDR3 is CASSKLGTGVAEAFF. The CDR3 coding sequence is TGTGCCAGCAGTAAATTGGGGACAGGGGTAGCTGAAGCTTTCTTT.

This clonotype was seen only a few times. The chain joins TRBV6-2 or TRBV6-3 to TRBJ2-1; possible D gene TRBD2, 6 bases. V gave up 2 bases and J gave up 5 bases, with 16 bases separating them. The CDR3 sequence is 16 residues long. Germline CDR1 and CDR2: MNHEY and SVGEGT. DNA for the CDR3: TGTGCCAGCAGTTACGCCACCGGGACTTTAGACAATGAGCAGTTCTTC. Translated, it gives CASSYATGTLDNEQFF.

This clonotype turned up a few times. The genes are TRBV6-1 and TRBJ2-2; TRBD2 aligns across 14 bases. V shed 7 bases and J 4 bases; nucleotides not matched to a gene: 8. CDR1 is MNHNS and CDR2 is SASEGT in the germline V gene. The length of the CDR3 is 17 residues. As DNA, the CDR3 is TGTGCCAGCATCGGACTAGCGGGAGGTGGGAGCACCGGGGAGCTGTTTTTT. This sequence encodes CASIGLAGGGSTGELFF.

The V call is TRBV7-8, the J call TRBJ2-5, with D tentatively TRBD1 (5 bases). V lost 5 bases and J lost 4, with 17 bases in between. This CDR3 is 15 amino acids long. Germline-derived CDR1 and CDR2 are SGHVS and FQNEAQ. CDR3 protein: CASSPPVRGGETQYF. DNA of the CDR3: TGTGCCAGCAGCCCCCCCGTAAGGGGTGGAGAGACCCAGTACTTC.

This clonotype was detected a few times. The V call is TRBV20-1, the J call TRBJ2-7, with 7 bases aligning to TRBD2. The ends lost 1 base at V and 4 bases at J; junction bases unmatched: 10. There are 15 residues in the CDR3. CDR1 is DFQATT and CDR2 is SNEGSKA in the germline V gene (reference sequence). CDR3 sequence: CSARGGGRGFYEQYF. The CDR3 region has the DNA TGCAGTGCTAGAGGGGGCGGGAGAGGATTTTACGAGCAGTACTTC.

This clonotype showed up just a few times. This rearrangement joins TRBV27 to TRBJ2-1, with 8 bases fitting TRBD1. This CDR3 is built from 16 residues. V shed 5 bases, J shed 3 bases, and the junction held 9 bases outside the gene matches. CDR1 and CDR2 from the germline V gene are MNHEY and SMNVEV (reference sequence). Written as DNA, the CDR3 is TGTGCCAGCAGTCTCAGGGGGCCCTATTACTACAATGAGCAGTTCTTC. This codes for CASSLRGPYYYNEQFF.

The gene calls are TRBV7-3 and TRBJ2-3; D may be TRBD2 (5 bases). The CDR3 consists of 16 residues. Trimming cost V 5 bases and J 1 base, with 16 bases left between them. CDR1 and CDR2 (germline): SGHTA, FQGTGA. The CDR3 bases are TGTGCCAGCAGCCCTTACGTAGGGAGAGGCACAGATACGCAGTATTTT. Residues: CASSPYVGRGTDTQYF.

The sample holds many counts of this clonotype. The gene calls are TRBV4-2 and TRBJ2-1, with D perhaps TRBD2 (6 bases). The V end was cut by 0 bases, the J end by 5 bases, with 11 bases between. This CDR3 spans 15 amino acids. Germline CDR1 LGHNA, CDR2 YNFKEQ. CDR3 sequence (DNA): TGTGCCAGCAGCCAAGATCCTGGCGGGAACAATGAGCAGTTCTTC. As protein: CASSQDPGGNNEQFF.

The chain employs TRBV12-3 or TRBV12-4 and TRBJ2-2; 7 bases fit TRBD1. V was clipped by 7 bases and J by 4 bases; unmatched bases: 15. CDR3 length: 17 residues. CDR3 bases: TGTGCCAGCACTAGAGGGGGCCTTTCGATGGCCACCGGGGAGCTGTTTTTT. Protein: CASTRGGLSMATGELFF.

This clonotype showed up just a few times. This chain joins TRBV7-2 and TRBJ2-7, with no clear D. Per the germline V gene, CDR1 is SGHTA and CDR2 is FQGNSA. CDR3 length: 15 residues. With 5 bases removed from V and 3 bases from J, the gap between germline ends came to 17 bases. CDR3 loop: CASSLFGLTSYEQYF. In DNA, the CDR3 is TGTGCCAGCAGCCTATTTGGGTTGACGAGCTACGAGCAGTACTTC.

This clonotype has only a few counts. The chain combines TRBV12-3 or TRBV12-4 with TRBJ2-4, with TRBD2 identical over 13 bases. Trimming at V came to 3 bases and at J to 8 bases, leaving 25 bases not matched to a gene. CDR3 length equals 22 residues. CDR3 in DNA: TGTGCCAGCAGTTTCCGCTCAATATCAAGCGGGACTAGCGGGGCTATTAGTTACATTCAGTACTTC. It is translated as CASSFRSISSGTSGAISYIQYF.

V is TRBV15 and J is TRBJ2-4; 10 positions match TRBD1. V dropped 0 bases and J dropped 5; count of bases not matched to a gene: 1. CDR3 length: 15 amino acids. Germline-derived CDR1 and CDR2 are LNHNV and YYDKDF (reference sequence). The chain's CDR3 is CATSRDGQGENIQYF. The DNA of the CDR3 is TGTGCCACCAGCAGAGATGGACAGGGGGAAAACATTCAGTACTTC.

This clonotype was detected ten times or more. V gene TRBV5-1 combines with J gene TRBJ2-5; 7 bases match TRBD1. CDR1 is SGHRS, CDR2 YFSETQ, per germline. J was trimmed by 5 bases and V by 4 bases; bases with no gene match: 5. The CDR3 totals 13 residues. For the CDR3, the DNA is TGCGCCAGCAGCGTAGACAGGGTTGAGACCCAGTACTTC. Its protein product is CASSVDRVETQYF.

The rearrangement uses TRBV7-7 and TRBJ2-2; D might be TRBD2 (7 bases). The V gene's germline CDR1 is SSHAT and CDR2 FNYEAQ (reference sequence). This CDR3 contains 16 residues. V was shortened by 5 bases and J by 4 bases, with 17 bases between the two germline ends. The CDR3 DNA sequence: TGTGCCAGCAGCCCAAGGGCGGGGGCGAGCACCGGGGAGCTGTTTTTT. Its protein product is CASSPRAGASTGELFF.

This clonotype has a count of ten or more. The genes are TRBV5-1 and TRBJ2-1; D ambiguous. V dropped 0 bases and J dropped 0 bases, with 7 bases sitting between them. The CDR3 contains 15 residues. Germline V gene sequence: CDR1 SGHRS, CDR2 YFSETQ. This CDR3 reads CASSLGGHSYNEQFF. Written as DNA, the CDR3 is TGCGCCAGCAGCTTGGGGGGTCACTCCTACAATGAGCAGTTCTTC.

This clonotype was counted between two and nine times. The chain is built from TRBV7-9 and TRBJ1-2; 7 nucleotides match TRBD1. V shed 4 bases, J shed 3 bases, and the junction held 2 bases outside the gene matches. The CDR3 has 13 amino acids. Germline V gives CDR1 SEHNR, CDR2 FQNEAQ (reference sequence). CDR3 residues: CASSSDRDYGYTF. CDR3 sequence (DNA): TGTGCCAGCAGCTCCGACAGGGACTATGGCTACACCTTC.

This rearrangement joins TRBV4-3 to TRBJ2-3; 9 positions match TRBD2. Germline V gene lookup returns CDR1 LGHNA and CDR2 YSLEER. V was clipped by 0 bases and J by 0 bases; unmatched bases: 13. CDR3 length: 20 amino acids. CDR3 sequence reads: CASSQDLVTSGRTSTDTQYF. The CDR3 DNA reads TGCGCCAGCAGCCAAGATCTTGTAACTAGCGGGCGAACTAGCACAGATACGCAGTATTTT.

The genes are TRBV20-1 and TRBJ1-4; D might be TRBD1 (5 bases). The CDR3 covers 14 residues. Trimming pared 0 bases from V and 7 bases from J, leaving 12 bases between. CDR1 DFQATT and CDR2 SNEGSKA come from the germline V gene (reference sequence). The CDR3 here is CSAREGRAGEKLFF. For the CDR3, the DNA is TGCAGTGCTAGAGAGGGACGGGCGGGTGAAAAACTGTTTTTT.

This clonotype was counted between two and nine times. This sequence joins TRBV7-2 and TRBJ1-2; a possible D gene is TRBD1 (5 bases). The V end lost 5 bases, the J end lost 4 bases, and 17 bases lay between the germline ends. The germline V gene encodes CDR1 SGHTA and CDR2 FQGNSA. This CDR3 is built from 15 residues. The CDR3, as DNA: TGTGCCAGCAGCCCCCGGGACGGAGGTTCCTATGGCTACACCTTC. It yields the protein CASSPRDGGSYGYTF.

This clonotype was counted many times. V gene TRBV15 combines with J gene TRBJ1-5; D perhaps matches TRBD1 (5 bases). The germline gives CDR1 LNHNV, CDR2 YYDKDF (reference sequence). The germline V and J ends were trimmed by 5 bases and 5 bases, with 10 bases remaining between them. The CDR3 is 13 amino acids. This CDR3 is CATSGGGDQPQHF. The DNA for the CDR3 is TGTGCCACCAGCGGGGGGGGGGATCAGCCCCAGCATTTT.

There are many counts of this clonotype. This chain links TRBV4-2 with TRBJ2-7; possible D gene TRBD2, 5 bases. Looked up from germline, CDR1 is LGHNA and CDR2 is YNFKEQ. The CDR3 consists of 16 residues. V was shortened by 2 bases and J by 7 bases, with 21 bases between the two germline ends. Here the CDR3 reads CASSQFGENPPGEQYF. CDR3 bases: TGTGCCAGCAGCCAATTCGGGGAGAACCCTCCGGGGGAGCAGTACTTC.

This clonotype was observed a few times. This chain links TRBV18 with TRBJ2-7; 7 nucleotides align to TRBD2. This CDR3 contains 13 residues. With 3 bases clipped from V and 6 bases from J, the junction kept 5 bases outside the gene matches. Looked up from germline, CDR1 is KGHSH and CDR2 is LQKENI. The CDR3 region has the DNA TGTGCCAGCTCACCGGGAGGGAACGTCGAGCAGTACTTC. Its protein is CASSPGGNVEQYF.

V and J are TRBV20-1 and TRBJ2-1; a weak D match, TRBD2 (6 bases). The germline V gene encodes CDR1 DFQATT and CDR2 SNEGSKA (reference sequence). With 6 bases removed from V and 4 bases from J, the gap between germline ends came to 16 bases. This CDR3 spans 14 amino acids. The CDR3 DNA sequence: TGCAGTGCAACGTTCCGGAGGGAGTACAATGAGCAGTTCTTC. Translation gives CSATFRREYNEQFF.

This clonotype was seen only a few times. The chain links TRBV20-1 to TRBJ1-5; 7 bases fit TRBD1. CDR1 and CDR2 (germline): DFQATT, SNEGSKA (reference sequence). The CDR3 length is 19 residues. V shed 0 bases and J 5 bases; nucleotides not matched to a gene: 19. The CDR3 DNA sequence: TGCAGTGCTAGAGATCCCACCGGGACAGCGTTAGGACGGGATCAGCCCCAGCATTTT. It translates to CSARDPTGTALGRDQPQHF.